The sample holds many counts of the clone carrying this TCR beta chain. Its antigen is as yet unknown. According to the study, TCR beta libraries were built with iRepertoire HTBI primers and CDR3-region Arm-PCR. TCRdb processed the multiplex PCR reads anew with MiXCR; each CDR3 protein has one entry. The sample records hundreds of thousands of distinct CDR3 sequences, about a sixth being singletons. J was trimmed by 6 bases and V by 2 bases; bases with no gene match: 8. CDR3 length: 15 residues. Germline CDR1 is PRHDT and CDR2 is FYEKMQ (reference sequence). This sample is part of a study of regulatory T cells in long-lasting Graves disease. The study, taken as a whole, reports: Rather than thyroid tissue, only peripheral blood underwent study.

As to time point: newly diagnosed GD, antithyroid drugs for less than 3 months. PBMCs were the source of the RNA used for TCR sequencing. A peripheral blood sample, roughly 8.5 milliliters in volume, was drawn into EDTA tubes. The V call is TRBV13, the J call TRBJ2-5; 8 bases align to TRBD1. The sample consisted of peripheral blood mononuclear cells (PBMCs), taken at new diagnosis, from a patient treated with antithyroid drugs. The sequence derives from a female donor with Graves disease. The DNA of the CDR3 is TGTGCCAGCAGCTTACAGGGGGCCTGGGAAAAGACCCAGTACTTC. Translating it yields CASSLQGAWEKTQYF.